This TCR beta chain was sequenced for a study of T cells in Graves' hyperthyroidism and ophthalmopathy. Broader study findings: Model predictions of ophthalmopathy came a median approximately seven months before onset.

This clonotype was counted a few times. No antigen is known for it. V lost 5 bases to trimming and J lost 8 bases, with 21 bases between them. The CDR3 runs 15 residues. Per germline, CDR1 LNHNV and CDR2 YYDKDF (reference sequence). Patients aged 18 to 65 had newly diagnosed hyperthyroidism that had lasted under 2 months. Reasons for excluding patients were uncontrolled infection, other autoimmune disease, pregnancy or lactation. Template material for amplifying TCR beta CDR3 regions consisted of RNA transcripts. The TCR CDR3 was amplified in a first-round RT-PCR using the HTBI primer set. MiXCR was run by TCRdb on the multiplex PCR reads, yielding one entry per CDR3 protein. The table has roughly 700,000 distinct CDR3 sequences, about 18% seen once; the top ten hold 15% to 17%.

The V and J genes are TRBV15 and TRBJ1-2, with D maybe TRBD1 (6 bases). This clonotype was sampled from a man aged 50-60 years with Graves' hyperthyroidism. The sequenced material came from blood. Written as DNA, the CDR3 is TGTGCCACCAGCGGTACTCCAGGGGCTGCGAGGGGCTACACCTTC. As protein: CATSGTPGAARGYTF.